The 14 T cell receptor beta chains given below trace back to one sample, sequenced in a study of Graves' ophthalmopathy and Graves' hyperthyroidism. Amplification of TCR beta CDR3 regions used RNA transcripts. Scientists carried out first-round RT-PCR using HTBI primers and then a second-round multiplex PCR. MiXCR, run by TCRdb on the multiplex PCR reads, gives a single entry per CDR3 protein. The table has 150,000 or so distinct CDR3 sequences, 35% to 45% seen once. The specimen sequenced was peripheral blood. The receptors originated from a man under 40 with Graves' ophthalmopathy.

The V gene is TRBV7-6, the J gene TRBJ2-7; D is unclear. The V gene lost 1 base and the J gene lost 9 bases, with 19 bases spanning the gap. CDR1 SGHVS and CDR2 FNYEAQ come from the germline V gene. CDR3 length: 15 amino acids. The CDR3 sequence is CASSLGSEPVRVQYF. The DNA for the CDR3 is TGTGCCAGCAGCTTAGGCAGCGAACCCGTCCGGGTGCAGTACTTC.

This clonotype was seen ten or more times. The CDR3 DNA reads TGTGCCAGCAGCTTAGTCCAAGTCGGCGAGCAGTACTTC. This sequence encodes CASSLVQVGEQYF. V gene TRBV11-3 combines with J gene TRBJ2-7; D not resolved. CDR3 length: 13 residues. Trimming removed 1 base at V and 6 bases at J, with 10 bases between. The germline V gene has CDR1 SGHNT and CDR2 YENEEA. The full variable domain, completed using reference TRBV11-3 and TRBJ2-7, is EAGVVQSPRYKIIEKKQPVAFWCNPISGHNTLYWYLQNLGQGPELLIRYENEEAVDDSQLPKDRFSAERLKGVDSTLKIQPAELGDSAVYLCASSLVQVGEQYFGPGTRLTVT.

This clonotype has a handful of counts. The chain has TRBV19 and TRBJ2-7; D is ambiguous. The V gene lost 5 bases and the J gene lost 3 bases, with 11 bases spanning the gap. Germline CDR1 reads LNHDA; CDR2 reads SQIVND (reference sequence). CDR3 length: 13 amino acids. CDR3 coding DNA: TGTGCCAGTAGTTGGAGTTGGGGCTACGAGCAGTACTTC. This codes for CASSWSWGYEQYF.

In this sample, this clonotype turned up a few times. The gene calls are TRBV5-1 and TRBJ2-7; TRBD1 matches 7 bases. V was pared by 4 bases and J by 3 bases, with 10 bases of the junction left unmatched. CDR1 is SGHRS and CDR2 is YFSETQ in the germline V gene. This CDR3 has 15 amino acids. CDR3 residues: CASSPTGLTFYEQYF. Written as DNA, the CDR3 is TGCGCCAGCAGCCCGACAGGGCTCACTTTCTACGAGCAGTACTTC. The full variable domain, completed using reference TRBV5-1 and TRBJ2-7, is KAGVTQTPRYLIKTRGQQVTLSCSPISGHRSVSWYQQTPGQGLQFLFEYFSETQRNKGNFPGRFSGRQFSNSRSEMNVSTLELGDSALYLCASSPTGLTFYEQYFGPGTRLTVT.

This chain uses TRBV6-1 with TRBJ2-7; perhaps TRBD1 as D (6 bases). This CDR3 region has 14 residues. Germline CDR1 MNHNS, CDR2 SASEGT. V gave up 6 bases and J gave up 6 bases, with 18 bases separating them. CDR3: CASSSGQLNTEQYF. The CDR3 coding sequence is TGTGCCAGCAGCTCTGGACAGCTAAATACCGAGCAGTACTTC.

This clonotype has a count of ten or more. A much larger clone differs from this one at a single base, so this may be a read error. The chain couples TRBV30 to TRBJ2-7, with D maybe TRBD2 (5 bases). This CDR3 is built from 13 residues. Germline values: CDR1 GTSNPN, CDR2 SVGIG (reference sequence). Trimming stripped 2 bases from V and 7 bases from J, with 15 bases between. CDR3 amino acids: CAWSMTTIGEQYF. CDR3 DNA: TGTGCCTGGAGTATGACGACTATTGGGGAGCAGTACTTC.

This clonotype was seen ten or more times. The chain uses TRBV27 and TRBJ2-7, with D possibly TRBD1 on 5 matching bases. V was clipped by 8 bases and J by 3 bases, with 17 bases between them. This CDR3 comprises 14 residues. Germline V lookup: CDR1 MNHEY, CDR2 SMNVEV (reference sequence). The CDR3 protein is CASGPGAGIYEQYF. As DNA, the CDR3 is TGTGCCAGCGGTCCTGGGGCAGGGATCTACGAGCAGTACTTC.

This clonotype was counted only a few times. V and J are TRBV6-2 or TRBV6-3 and TRBJ2-5, with unresolved D. V lost 2 bases and J lost 4, with 8 bases in between. CDR3 length equals 13 residues. Germline values: CDR1 MNHEY, CDR2 SVGEGT. The CDR3 DNA follows: TGTGCCAGCAGTTACAGGCTGGGAGAGACCCAGTACTTC. Residues: CASSYRLGETQYF.

This clonotype was seen at least ten times. This sequence joins TRBV6-5 and TRBJ2-7; D possibly matches TRBD1 or TRBD2 (5 bases each). This CDR3 region has 13 residues. With 5 bases removed from V and 2 bases from J, the gap between germline ends came to 10 bases. In germline, CDR1 is MNHEY, CDR2 SVGAGI. CDR3 DNA sequence: TGTGCCAGCAGTAGGGACCCAGCCTACGAGCAGTACTTC. It translates to CASSRDPAYEQYF.

This chain connects TRBV20-1 to TRBJ1-1; D is ambiguous. This CDR3 is 11 amino acids long. V dropped 3 bases and J dropped 4 bases, with 6 bases sitting between them. Germline CDR1 reads DFQATT; CDR2 reads SNEGSKA (reference sequence). The CDR3 reads CSASRGTEAFF. CDR3 in DNA: TGCAGTGCTAGTCGAGGCACTGAAGCTTTCTTT.

The CDR3 DNA reads as TGTGCCAGCAGCTTTAGCGGGAGCGCTATATACGAGCAGTACTTC. This translates into CASSFSGSAIYEQYF. The chain uses TRBV6-2 or TRBV6-3 and TRBJ2-7; TRBD2 aligns across 9 bases. CDR1 is MNHEY and CDR2 is SVGEGT in the germline V gene. This CDR3 spans 15 amino acids. Unmatched junction bases numbered 10, after V lost 6 bases and J lost 4 bases.

V gene TRBV12-3 or TRBV12-4 combines with J gene TRBJ2-2, with TRBD2 identical over 8 bases. The CDR3 is 16 residues long. V was clipped by 2 bases and J by 7 bases; unmatched bases: 9. This chain's CDR3 is CASSLRGAREGGELFF. The DNA for the CDR3 is TGTGCCAGCAGTTTACGCGGGGCCCGGGAGGGCGGGGAGCTGTTTTTT.

This rearrangement joins TRBV6-1 to TRBJ1-2, with 7 positions matching TRBD1. Germline CDR1 is MNHNS and CDR2 is SASEGT. V lost 8 bases to trimming and J lost 5 bases; unmatched junction nucleotides: 8. The CDR3 sequence is 13 residues long. The CDR3 region is CASSSDREYGYTF. The CDR3 bases are TGTGCCAGCTCGTCCGACAGGGAGTATGGCTACACCTTC.

This clonotype was observed at least ten times. In nucleotides, the CDR3 is TGTGCCACCAGTAGATCCGGGACGCAGCTTGCGGGGCAGTACTTC. The encoded protein is CATSRSGTQLAGQYF. The chain uses TRBV24-1 and TRBJ2-7; D may be TRBD1 or TRBD2 (5 bases each). CDR1 is KGHDR, CDR2 SFDVKD, per germline. CDR3 length: 15 amino acids. The V and J ends lost 6 bases and 9 bases respectively, with 23 bases between them.